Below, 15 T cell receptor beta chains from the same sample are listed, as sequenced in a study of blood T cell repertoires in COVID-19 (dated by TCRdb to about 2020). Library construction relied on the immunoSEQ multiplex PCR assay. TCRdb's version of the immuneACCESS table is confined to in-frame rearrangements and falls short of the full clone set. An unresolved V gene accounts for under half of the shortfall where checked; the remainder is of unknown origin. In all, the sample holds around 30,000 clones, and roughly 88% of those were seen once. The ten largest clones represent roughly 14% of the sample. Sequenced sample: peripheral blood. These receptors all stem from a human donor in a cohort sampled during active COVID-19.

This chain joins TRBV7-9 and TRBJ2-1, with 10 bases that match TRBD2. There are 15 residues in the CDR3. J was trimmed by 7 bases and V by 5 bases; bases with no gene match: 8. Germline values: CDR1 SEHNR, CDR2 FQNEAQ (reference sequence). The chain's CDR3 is CASSRVLAGRNEQFF. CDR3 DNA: TGTGCCAGCAGCCGGGTACTAGCGGGGAGGAATGAGCAGTTCTTC.

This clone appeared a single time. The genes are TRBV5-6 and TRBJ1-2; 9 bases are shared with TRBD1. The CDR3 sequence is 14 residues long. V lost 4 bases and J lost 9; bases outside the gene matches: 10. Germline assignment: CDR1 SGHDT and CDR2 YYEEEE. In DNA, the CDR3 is TGTGCCAGCAGCCCCCTATCCGGGACAGGGAGCTACACCTTC. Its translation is CASSPLSGTGSYTF. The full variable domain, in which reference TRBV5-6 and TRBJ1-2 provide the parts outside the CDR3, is DAGVTQSPTHLIKTRGQQVTLRCSPKSGHDTVSWYQQALGQGPQFIFQYYEEEERQRGNFPDRFSGHQFPNYSSELNVNALLLGDSALYLCASSPLSGTGSYTFGSGTRLTVV.

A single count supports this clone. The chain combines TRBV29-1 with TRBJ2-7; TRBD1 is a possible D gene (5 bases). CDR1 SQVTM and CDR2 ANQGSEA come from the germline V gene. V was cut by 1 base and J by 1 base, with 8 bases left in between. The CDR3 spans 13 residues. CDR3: CSVEGRESYEQYF. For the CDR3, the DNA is TGCAGCGTTGAAGGCAGGGAATCCTACGAGCAGTACTTC.

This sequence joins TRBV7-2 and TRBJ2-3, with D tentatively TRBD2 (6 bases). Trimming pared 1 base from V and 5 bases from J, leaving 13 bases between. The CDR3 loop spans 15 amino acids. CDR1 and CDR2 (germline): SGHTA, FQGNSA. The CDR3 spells CASSLDGGVGDTQYF. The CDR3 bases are TGTGCCAGCAGCTTAGATGGCGGGGTTGGAGATACGCAGTATTTT.

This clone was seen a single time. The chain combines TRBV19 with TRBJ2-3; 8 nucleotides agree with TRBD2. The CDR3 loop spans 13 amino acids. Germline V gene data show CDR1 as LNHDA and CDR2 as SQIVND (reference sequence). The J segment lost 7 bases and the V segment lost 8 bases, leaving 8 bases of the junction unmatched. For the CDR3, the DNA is TGTGCCAGTGGGACTAGATCAGGGAATACGCAGTATTTT. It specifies CASGTRSGNTQYF.

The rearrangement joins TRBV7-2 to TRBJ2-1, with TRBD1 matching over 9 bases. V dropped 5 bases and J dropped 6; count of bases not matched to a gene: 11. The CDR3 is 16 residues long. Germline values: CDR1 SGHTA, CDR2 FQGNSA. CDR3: CASSATGGAGINEQFF. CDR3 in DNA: TGTGCCAGCAGCGCTACAGGGGGCGCGGGTATCAATGAGCAGTTCTTC. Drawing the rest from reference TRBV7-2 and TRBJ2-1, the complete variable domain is GAGVSQSPSNKVTEKGKDVELRCDPISGHTALYWYRQSLGQGLEFLIYFQGNSAPDKSGLPSDRFSAERTGGSVSTLTIQRTQQEDSAVYLCASSATGGAGINEQFFGPGTRLTVL.

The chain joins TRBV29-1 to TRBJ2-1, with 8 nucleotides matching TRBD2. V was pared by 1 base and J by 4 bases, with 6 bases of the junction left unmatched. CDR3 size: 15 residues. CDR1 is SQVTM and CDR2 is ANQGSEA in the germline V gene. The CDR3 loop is CSVEGASGGYNEQFF. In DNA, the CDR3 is TGCAGCGTTGAAGGCGCGAGCGGGGGTTACAATGAGCAGTTCTTC.

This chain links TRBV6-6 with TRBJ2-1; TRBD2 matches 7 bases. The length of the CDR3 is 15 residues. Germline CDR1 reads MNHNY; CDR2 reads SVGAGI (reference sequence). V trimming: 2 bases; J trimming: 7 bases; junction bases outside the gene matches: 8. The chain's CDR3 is CASSYPASGLNEQFF. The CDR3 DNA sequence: TGTGCCAGCAGTTACCCGGCTAGCGGCCTGAATGAGCAGTTCTTC.

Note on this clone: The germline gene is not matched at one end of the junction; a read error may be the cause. CDR3 nucleotides: TGTGCCAGCAGTACCCCATTAGCGGGGGTCCAAGGGACCCAGTACTTC. Protein product: CASSTPLAGVQGTQYF. The chain employs TRBV28 and TRBJ2-5; TRBD2 matches at 9 bases. The CDR3 spans 16 residues. Germline V lookup: CDR1 MDHEN, CDR2 SYDVKM.

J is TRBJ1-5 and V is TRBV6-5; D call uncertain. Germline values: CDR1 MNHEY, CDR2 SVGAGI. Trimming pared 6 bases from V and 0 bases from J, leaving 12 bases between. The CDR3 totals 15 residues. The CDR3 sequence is CASRRGLNSNQPQHF. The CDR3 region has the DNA TGTGCCAGCAGGCGAGGGCTTAATAGCAATCAGCCCCAGCATTTT.

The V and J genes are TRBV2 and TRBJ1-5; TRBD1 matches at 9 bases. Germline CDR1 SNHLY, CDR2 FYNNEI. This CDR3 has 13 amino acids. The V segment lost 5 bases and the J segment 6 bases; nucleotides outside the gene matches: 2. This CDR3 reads CASSTGGGQPQHF. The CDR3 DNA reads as TGTGCCAGCAGTACAGGGGGCGGTCAGCCCCAGCATTTT.

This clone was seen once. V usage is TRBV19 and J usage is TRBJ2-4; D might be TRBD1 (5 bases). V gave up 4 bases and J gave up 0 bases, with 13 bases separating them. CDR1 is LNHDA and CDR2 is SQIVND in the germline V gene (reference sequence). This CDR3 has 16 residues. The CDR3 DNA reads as TGTGCCAGTAGTACTCAGGGTAGACTAGCCAAAAACATTCAGTACTTC. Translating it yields CASSTQGRLAKNIQYF.

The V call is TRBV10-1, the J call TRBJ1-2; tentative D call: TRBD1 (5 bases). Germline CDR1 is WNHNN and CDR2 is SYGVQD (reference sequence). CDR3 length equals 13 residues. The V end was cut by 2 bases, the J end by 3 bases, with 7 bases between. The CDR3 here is CASSERGDYGYTF. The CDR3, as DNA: TGCGCCAGCAGTGAGAGGGGTGACTATGGCTACACCTTC.

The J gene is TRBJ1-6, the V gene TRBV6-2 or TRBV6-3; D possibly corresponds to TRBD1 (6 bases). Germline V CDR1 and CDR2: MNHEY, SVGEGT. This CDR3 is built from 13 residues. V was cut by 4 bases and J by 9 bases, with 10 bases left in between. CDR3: CASSFLGASPLHF. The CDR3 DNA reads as TGTGCCAGCAGTTTCCTGGGGGCTTCACCCCTCCACTTT.

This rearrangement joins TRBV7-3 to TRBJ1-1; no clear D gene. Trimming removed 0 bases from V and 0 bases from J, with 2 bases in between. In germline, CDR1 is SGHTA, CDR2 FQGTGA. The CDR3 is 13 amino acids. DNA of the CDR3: TGTGCCAGCAGCTTAACCTTGAACACTGAAGCTTTCTTT. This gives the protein CASSLTLNTEAFF.